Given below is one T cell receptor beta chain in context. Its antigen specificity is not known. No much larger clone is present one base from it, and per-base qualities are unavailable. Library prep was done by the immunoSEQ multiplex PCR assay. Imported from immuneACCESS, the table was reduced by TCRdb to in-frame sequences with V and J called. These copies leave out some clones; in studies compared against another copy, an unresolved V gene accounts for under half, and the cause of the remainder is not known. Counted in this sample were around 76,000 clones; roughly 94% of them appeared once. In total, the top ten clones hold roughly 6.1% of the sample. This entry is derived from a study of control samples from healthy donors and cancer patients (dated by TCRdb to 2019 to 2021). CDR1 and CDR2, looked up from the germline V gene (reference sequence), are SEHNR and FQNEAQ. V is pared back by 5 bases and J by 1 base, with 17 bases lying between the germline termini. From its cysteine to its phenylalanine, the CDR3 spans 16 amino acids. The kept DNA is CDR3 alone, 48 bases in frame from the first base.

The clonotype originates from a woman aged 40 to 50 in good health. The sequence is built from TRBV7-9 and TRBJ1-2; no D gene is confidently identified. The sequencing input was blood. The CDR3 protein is CASSPYLNPDNYGYTF. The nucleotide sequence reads TGTGCCAGCAGCCCCTATTTGAACCCGGATAACTATGGCTACACCTTC. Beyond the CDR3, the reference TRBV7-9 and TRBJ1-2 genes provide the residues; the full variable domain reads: DTGVSQNPRHKITKRGQNVTFRCDPISEHNRLYWYRQTLGQGPEFLTYFQNEAQLEKSRLLSDRFSAERPKGSFSTLEIQRTEQGDSAMYLCASSPYLNPDNYGYTFGSGTRLTVV.